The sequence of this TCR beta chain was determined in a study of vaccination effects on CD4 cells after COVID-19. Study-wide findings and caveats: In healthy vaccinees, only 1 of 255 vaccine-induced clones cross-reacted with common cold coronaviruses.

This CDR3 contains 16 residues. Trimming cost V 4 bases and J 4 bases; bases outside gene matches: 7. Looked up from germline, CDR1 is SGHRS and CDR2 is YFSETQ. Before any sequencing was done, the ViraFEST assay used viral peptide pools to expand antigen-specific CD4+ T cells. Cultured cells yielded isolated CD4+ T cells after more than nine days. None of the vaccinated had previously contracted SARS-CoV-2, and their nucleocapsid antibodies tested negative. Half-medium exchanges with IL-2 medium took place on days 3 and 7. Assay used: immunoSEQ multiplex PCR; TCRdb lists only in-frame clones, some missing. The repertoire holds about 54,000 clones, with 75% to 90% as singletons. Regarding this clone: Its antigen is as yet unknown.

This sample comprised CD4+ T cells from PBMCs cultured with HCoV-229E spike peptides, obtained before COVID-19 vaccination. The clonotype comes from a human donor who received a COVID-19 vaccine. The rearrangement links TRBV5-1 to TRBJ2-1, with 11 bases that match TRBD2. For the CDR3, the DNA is TGCGCCAGCAGCCCCGTTGGGACTAGCGGATACAATGAGCAGTTCTTC. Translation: CASSPVGTSGYNEQFF.